These T cell receptor beta chains were read from a single sample in a study of cytomegalovirus exposure and HLA in healthy donors. Sequencing used immunoSEQ multiplex PCR; TCRdb keeps in-frame clones, though not all of them. The table includes 150,000 to 200,000 clones, 85% detected once. Sequences were obtained from PBMCs. The receptors originated from a man aged 18 to 30 in good health and CMV-seropositive. Each CDR3 is given with its conserved first and last residue. Fields, in order: D gene, clone size, J gene, V gene, CDR3 protein, CDR3 DNA. D genes are given only for firm matches. Size values are once, few and many counts, or a class for expanded clones, and some rows have none.

>NA|NA|TRBJ1-5|TRBV11-2
CASSLDTGQPQHF
TGTGCCAGCAGCTTAGATACAGGACAGCCCCAGCATTTT
>NA|NA|TRBJ2-1|TRBV7-2
CASSLDRGKPFF
TGTGCCAGCAGCTTAGATAGGGGGAAGCCGTTCTTC
>TRBD2|NA|TRBJ2-7|TRBV9
CASSVLAGAEDEQYF
TGTGCCAGCAGCGTGCTAGCGGGAGCGGAAGACGAGCAGTACTTC
>TRBD1|once|TRBJ1-2|TRBV18
CASSPSTGGANYGYTF
TGTGCCAGCTCACCGTCGACAGGGGGCGCCAACTATGGCTACACCTTC
>NA|many|TRBJ1-1|TRBV11-2
CASSSDRNTEAFF
TGTGCCAGCAGCTCCGACAGGAACACTGAAGCTTTCTTT
>TRBD1|NA|TRBJ1-1|TRBV6-1
CASRTGMNTEAFF
TGTGCCAGCCGGACAGGGATGAACACTGAAGCTTTCTTT
>TRBD1|NA|TRBJ1-1|TRBV9
CASSVSGQGVPEAFF
TGTGCCAGCAGCGTAAGCGGACAGGGGGTTCCTGAGGCTTTCTTT
>NA|NA|TRBJ1-5|TRBV30
CAWSVTDAQPQHF
TGTGCCTGGAGTGTCACAGACGCACAGCCCCAGCATTTT
>NA|NA|TRBJ1-5|TRBV12-2
CASRLQAQHF
TGTGCAAGTCGCCTCCAGGCCCAGCATTTT
>TRBD2|NA|TRBJ2-1|TRBV30
CAWQGLAGSSEQFF
TGTGCATGGCAGGGGCTAGCGGGTTCAAGTGAGCAGTTCTTC
>TRBD2|NA|TRBJ2-3|TRBV6-1
CASRAGEGDTQYF
TGTGCCAGCAGGGCGGGGGAGGGAGATACGCAGTATTTT
>NA|NA|TRBJ2-1|TRBV18
CASTPGVSGPTYNEQFF
TGTGCCAGCACACCGGGGGTTAGCGGCCCCACCTACAATGAGCAGTTCTTC
>TRBD2|NA|TRBJ2-7|TRBV27
CASRPTGTSGSGEQYF
TGTGCCAGCAGACCAACCGGGACTAGCGGGAGTGGGGAGCAGTACTTC
>NA|NA|TRBJ2-5|TRBV11-2
CASSPSRRMQETQYF
TGTGCCAGCAGCCCTAGCCGACGTATGCAAGAGACCCAGTACTTC
>NA|once|TRBJ1-2|TRBV28
CASSLESYGYTF
TGTGCCAGCAGTTTAGAGAGCTATGGCTACACCTTC
>NA|NA|TRBJ2-3|TRBV5-1
CASSLARPTLAVSTDTQYF
TGCGCCAGCAGCTTGGCCCGACCTACCCTAGCTGTGAGCACAGATACGCAGTATTTT
>NA|NA|TRBJ1-1|TRBV5-1
CASSFSPGVMNTEAFF
TGCGCCAGCAGCTTCTCCCCGGGAGTCATGAACACTGAAGCTTTCTTT
>TRBD1|NA|TRBJ1-5|TRBV6-5
CASSHRGAGQPQHF
TGTGCCAGCAGCCACAGGGGGGCAGGGCAGCCCCAGCATTTT